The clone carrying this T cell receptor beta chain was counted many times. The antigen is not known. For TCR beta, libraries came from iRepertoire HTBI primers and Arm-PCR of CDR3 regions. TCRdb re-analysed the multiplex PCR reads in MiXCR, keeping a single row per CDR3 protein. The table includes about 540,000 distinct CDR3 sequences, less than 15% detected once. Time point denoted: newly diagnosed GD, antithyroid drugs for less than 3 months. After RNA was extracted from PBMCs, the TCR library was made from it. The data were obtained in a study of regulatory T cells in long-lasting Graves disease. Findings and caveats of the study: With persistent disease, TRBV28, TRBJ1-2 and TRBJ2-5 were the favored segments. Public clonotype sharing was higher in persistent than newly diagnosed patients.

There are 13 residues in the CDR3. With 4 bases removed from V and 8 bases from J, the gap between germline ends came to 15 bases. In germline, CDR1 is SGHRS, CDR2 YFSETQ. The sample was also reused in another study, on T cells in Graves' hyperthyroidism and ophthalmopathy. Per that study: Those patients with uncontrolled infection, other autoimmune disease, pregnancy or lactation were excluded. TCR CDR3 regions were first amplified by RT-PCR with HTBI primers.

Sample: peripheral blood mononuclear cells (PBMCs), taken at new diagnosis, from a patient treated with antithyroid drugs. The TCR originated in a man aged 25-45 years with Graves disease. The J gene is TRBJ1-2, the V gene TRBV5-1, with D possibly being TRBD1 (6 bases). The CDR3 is CASSVGNREGYTF. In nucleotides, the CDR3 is TGCGCCAGCAGCGTGGGAAACAGGGAGGGCTACACCTTC.